This entry describes one T cell receptor beta chain. This sample is drawn from a study of blood T cell repertoires in COVID-19. About the research overall: Sites across the United States, Italy and Spain contributed samples from acute and convalescent COVID-19.

V lost 0 bases, J lost 0 bases, and 9 bases lay in between. From germline, CDR1 is KGHSH and CDR2 LQKENI. The CDR3 consists of 15 residues. In the study's own analysis: Estimates of nucleated cell counts were drawn from the amplification of reference gene primers. TCRdb's copy holds only in-frame clones and misses some; the assay was immunoSEQ multiplex PCR. The V and J calls and clone size were taken over from that table, and D and trimming were inferred from the DNA. The table includes nearly 65,000 clones, around 80% detected once. The sample was peripheral blood. This clonotype originated in a human donor in a cohort sampled during active COVID-19. This chain links TRBV18 with TRBJ2-7, with unresolved D. The CDR3 nucleotides are TGTGCCAGCTCACCACCGATCTCGGGCTCCTACGAGCAGTACTTC. It encodes CASSPPISGSYEQYF.